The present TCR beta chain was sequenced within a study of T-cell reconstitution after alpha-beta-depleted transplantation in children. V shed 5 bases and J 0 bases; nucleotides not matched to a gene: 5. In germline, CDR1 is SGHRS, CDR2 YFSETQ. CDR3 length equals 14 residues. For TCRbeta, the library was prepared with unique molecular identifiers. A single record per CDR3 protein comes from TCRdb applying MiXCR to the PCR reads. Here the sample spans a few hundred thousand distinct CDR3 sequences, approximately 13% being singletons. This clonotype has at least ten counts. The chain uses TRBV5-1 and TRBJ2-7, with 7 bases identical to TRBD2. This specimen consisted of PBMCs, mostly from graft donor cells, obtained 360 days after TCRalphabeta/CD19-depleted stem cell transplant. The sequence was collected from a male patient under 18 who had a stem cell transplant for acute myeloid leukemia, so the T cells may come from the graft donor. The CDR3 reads CASRIGGSSYEQYF. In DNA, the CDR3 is TGCGCCAGCAGGATTGGCGGGAGCTCCTACGAGCAGTACTTC.